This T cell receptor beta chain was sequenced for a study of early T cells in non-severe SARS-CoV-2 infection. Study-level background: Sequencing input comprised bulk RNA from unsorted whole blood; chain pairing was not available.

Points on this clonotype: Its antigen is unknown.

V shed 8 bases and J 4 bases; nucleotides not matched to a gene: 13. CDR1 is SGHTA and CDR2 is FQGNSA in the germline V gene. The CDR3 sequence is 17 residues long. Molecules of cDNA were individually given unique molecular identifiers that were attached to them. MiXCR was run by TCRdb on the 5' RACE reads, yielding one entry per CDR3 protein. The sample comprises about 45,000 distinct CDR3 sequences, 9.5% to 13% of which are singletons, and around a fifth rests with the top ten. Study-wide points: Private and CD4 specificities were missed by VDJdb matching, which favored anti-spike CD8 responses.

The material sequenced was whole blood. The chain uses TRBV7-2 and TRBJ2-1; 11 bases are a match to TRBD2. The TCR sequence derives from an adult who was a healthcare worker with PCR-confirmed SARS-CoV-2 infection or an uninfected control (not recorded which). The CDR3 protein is CASAKGLAGGQYNEQFF. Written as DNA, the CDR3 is TGTGCCAGCGCCAAGGGGCTAGCGGGAGGACAATACAATGAGCAGTTCTTC.